This T cell receptor (beta chain) was identified in a study of blood T cell repertoires in COVID-19. The wider study: Some COVID-19 samples were acute and others convalescent; all came from the United States, Italy and Spain. Nucleic acid was either cDNA or gDNA, and it came from T cells, B-cell-depleted T cells, or PBMCs.

Source study methods: For nucleated cells, counts were estimated from reference gene primer amplification. The table came from immunoSEQ multiplex PCR; TCRdb's copy has only in-frame clones and leaves some out. From that table come the V and J calls and clone size; the DNA was used to work out D and trimming. The data hold 150,000 or so clones, with 91% observed a single time. The CDR3 sequence is 19 residues long. The germline V gene has CDR1 KGHDR and CDR2 SFDVKD. The V end lost 8 bases, the J end lost 0 bases, and 26 bases lay between the germline ends. The specimen was peripheral blood. The clonotype comes from a middle-aged man with acute or convalescent COVID-19. The chain employs TRBV24-1 and TRBJ2-3; weak D call: TRBD1 (5 bases). This CDR3 is CATTGRAGKGVVSTDTQYF. The CDR3 DNA follows: TGTGCCACCACGGGCCGCGCAGGGAAAGGGGTAGTTAGCACAGATACGCAGTATTTT.